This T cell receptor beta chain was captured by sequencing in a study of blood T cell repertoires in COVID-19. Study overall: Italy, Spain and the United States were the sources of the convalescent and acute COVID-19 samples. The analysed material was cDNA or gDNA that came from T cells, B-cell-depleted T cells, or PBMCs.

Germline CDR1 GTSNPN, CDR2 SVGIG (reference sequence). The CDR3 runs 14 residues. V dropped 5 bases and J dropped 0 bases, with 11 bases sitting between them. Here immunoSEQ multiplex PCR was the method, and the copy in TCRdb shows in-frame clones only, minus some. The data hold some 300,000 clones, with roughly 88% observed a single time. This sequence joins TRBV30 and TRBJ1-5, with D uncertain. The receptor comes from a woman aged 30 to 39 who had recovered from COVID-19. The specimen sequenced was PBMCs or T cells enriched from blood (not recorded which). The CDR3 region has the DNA TGTGCCTGGGATCGAGGGCTTAGCAATCAGCCCCAGCATTTT. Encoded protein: CAWDRGLSNQPQHF.